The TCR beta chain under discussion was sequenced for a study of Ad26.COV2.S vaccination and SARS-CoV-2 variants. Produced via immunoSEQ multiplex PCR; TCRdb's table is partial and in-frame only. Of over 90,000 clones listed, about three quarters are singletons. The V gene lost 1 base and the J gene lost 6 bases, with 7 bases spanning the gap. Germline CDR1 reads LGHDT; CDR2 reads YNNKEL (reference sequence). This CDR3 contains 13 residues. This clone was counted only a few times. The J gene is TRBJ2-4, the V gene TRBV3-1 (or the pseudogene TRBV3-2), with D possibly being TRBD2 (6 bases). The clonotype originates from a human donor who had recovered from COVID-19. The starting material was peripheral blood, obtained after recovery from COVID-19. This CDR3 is CASSQGRGNIQYF. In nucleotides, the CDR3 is TGTGCCAGCAGCCAAGGGAGGGGAAACATTCAGTACTTC.